This entry lists 20 T cell receptor beta chains sequenced from one sample in a study of CD8 T cells in Susac syndrome. Random hexamers served to reverse transcribe roughly 0.45 to 1 ug RNA. TCRdb re-analysed the immunoSEQ multiplex PCR reads in MiXCR, keeping a single row per CDR3 protein. The repertoire holds just under 150,000 distinct CDR3 sequences, with 94% as singletons. Sequencing was done on a sample of CD4+ T cells from PBMCs. The receptors were gathered from a human donor in good health.

This clonotype was detected only a few times. The V and J genes are TRBV7-9 and TRBJ2-7; tentatively, D is TRBD1 (6 bases). Germline lookup yields CDR1 SEHNR and CDR2 FQNEAQ (reference sequence). The CDR3 is 14 residues long. V lost 2 bases, J lost 0 bases, and 8 bases lay in between. This chain's CDR3 is CASSLTDSSYEQYF. Written as DNA, the CDR3 is TGTGCCAGCAGCTTAACGGACAGCTCCTACGAGCAGTACTTC.

The chain is built from TRBV7-9 and TRBJ1-2; D unclear. Germline CDR1 reads SEHNR; CDR2 reads FQNEAQ (reference sequence). V was shortened by 6 bases and J by 7 bases, with 6 bases between the two germline ends. This CDR3 contains 10 residues. CDR3 nucleotide sequence: TGTGCCAGCAGTTCGTCTGGCTACACCTTC. It translates to CASSSSGYTF. Complete variable domain (other parts from reference TRBV7-9 and TRBJ1-2): DTGVSQNPRHKITKRGQNVTFRCDPISEHNRLYWYRQTLGQGPEFLTYFQNEAQLEKSRLLSDRFSAERPKGSFSTLEIQRTEQGDSAMYLCASSSSGYTFGSGTRLTVV.

The CDR3 coding sequence is TGTGCCAGCAGTCGACAAATTTTACAGGGTTCGGGGCAGTTCTTC. This codes for CASSRQILQGSGQFF. The chain links TRBV6-5 to TRBJ2-1, with a possible D match to TRBD1 (6 bases). V lost 5 bases and J lost 12, with 23 bases in between. The CDR3 sequence is 15 residues long. CDR1 MNHEY and CDR2 SVGAGI come from the germline V gene.

The chain uses TRBV5-1 and TRBJ2-7; 10 bases match TRBD2. Germline assignment: CDR1 SGHRS and CDR2 YFSETQ. This CDR3 comprises 16 residues. J lost 1 base, V lost 4 bases, and 8 bases had no gene match. The CDR3 loop reads CASSASGSTRSYEQYF. The CDR3 coding sequence is TGCGCCAGCAGCGCTAGCGGGAGTACTAGGTCCTACGAGCAGTACTTC.

The rearrangement links TRBV11-3 to TRBJ2-3; D call uncertain. Trimming removed 4 bases at V and 5 bases at J, with 4 bases between. Germline lookup yields CDR1 SGHNT and CDR2 YENEEA. The CDR3 extends over 11 amino acids. CDR3 DNA: TGTGCCAGCAGCTCCGAAGATACGCAGTATTTT. This codes for CASSSEDTQYF.

In nucleotides, the CDR3 is TGCAGCGTTGAAGAAGACAGAAGCTATGGCTACACCTTC. Translating gives CSVEEDRSYGYTF. The chain combines TRBV29-1 with TRBJ1-2; D may be TRBD1 (5 bases). The germline V gene encodes CDR1 SQVTM and CDR2 ANQGSEA. With 0 bases removed from V and 4 bases from J, the gap between germline ends came to 9 bases. The CDR3 sequence is 13 residues long.

The rearrangement joins TRBV20-1 to TRBJ2-1; 10 bases line up with TRBD2. Germline lookup yields CDR1 DFQATT and CDR2 SNEGSKA (reference sequence). This CDR3 contains 19 residues. Trimming removed 0 bases from V and 0 bases from J; junction bases left unmatched: 11. The CDR3: CSARDAGLAQSTSYNEQFF. CDR3 nucleotide sequence: TGCAGTGCTAGAGATGCGGGACTAGCGCAATCTACCTCCTACAATGAGCAGTTCTTC.

This clonotype has just one count. The chain joins TRBV19 to TRBJ2-1; TRBD1 aligns across 7 bases. The CDR3 is made up of 15 amino acids. J was trimmed by 2 bases and V by 7 bases; bases with no gene match: 8. Germline lookup yields CDR1 LNHDA and CDR2 SQIVND (reference sequence). The CDR3 reads CASKPTGVTYNEQFF. CDR3 nucleotide sequence: TGTGCCAGTAAACCAACAGGGGTCACCTACAATGAGCAGTTCTTC.

This chain connects TRBV4-2 to TRBJ2-7, with 7 bases matching TRBD1. The J segment lost 3 bases and the V segment lost 3 bases, leaving 8 bases of the junction unmatched. Per germline, CDR1 LGHNA and CDR2 YNFKEQ. The CDR3 consists of 15 residues. CDR3 nucleotides: TGTGCCAGCAGCCATATAGGGGACAGAGGCTACGAGCAGTACTTC. Its translation: CASSHIGDRGYEQYF.

This clonotype came up once. The gene calls are TRBV3-1 and TRBJ1-1; no reliable D call. Per germline, CDR1 LGHDT and CDR2 YNNKEL (reference sequence). With 4 bases removed from V and 5 bases from J, the gap between germline ends came to 14 bases. The CDR3 length is 14 residues. The CDR3 DNA is TGTGCCAGCAGCCTTCTGTCTGTGGGGACTGAAGCTTTCTTT. Translated: CASSLLSVGTEAFF.

The CDR3 DNA is TGTGCCTGCACGGGGTTGACTGAAGCTTTCTTT. Protein sequence: CACTGLTEAFF. The chain carries TRBV28 and TRBJ1-1, with unresolved D. The CDR3 has 11 amino acids. Per germline, CDR1 MDHEN and CDR2 SYDVKM. The V and J ends lost 11 bases and 5 bases respectively, with 12 bases between them. Filled out from reference TRBV28 and TRBJ1-1, the complete variable domain reads DVKVTQSSRYLVKRTGEKVFLECVQDMDHENMFWYRQDPGLGLRLIYFSYDVKMKEKGDIPEGYSVSREKKERFSLILESASTNQTSMYLCACTGLTEAFFGQGTRLTVV.

The chain carries TRBV29-1 and TRBJ1-2; the D is unclear. Germline CDR1 SQVTM, CDR2 ANQGSEA. V was clipped by 2 bases and J by 0 bases, with 4 bases between them. The CDR3 is made up of 12 amino acids. The CDR3 loop is CSVEQANYGYTF. In DNA, the CDR3 is TGCAGCGTTGAACAGGCTAACTATGGCTACACCTTC.

This clonotype appeared a few times. The V call is TRBV15, the J call TRBJ2-7; D possibly uses TRBD1 or TRBD2 (5 bases each). The CDR3 length is 13 residues. Trimming left V 1 base short and J 2 bases short, with 6 bases between. Germline-derived CDR1 and CDR2 are LNHNV and YYDKDF (reference sequence). The CDR3 bases are TGTGCCACCAGCAGAGGGGGGACCTACGAGCAGTACTTC. It yields the protein CATSRGGTYEQYF.

This clonotype was recorded only once. The gene calls are TRBV7-9 and TRBJ2-7; maybe TRBD1 (6 bases). This CDR3 is built from 14 residues. Germline V gene data show CDR1 as SEHNR and CDR2 as FQNEAQ (reference sequence). V lost 5 bases, J lost 0 bases, and 11 bases lay in between. The CDR3 nucleotides read TGTGCCAGCAGCCCCGACAGGATCTCCTACGAGCAGTACTTC. It codes for CASSPDRISYEQYF.

The chain joins TRBV25-1 to TRBJ2-7, with 8 positions matching TRBD1. CDR1 is MGHDK, CDR2 SYGVNS, per germline. The CDR3 spans 15 residues. The ends lost 5 bases at V and 2 bases at J; junction bases unmatched: 8. The CDR3 DNA sequence: TGTGCCAGCAGTTCCGACAGGGGTAAGGCCTACGAGCAGTACTTC. It is translated as CASSSDRGKAYEQYF.

The chain links TRBV3-1 to TRBJ2-1; D remains ambiguous. The V and J ends lost 7 bases and 3 bases respectively, with 19 bases between them. This CDR3 spans 16 amino acids. CDR1 and CDR2 (germline): LGHDT, YNNKEL (reference sequence). Here the CDR3 reads CASIANWPRLYNEQFF. The CDR3 DNA sequence: TGTGCCAGCATTGCAAACTGGCCGCGACTCTACAATGAGCAGTTCTTC.

The J gene is TRBJ2-7, the V gene TRBV18, with TRBD2 matching 10 bases. Trimming cost V 3 bases and J 3 bases; bases outside gene matches: 2. Germline loops: CDR1 KGHSH, CDR2 LQKENI. The CDR3 runs 14 residues. The CDR3 loop is CASSPTSGNYEQYF. The CDR3 nucleotides are TGTGCCAGCTCACCTACTAGCGGGAACTACGAGCAGTACTTC.

The rearrangement links TRBV18 to TRBJ2-3; D call uncertain. V lost 6 bases to trimming and J lost 4 bases, with 14 bases between them. This CDR3 region has 14 residues. Looked up from germline, CDR1 is KGHSH and CDR2 is LQKENI. CDR3 sequence: CASSSEVSSDTQYF. The CDR3 DNA is TGTGCCAGCTCCTCCGAGGTGTCCTCAGATACGCAGTATTTT.

V and J are TRBV20-1 and TRBJ2-5, with 9 nucleotides matching TRBD2. V was clipped by 6 bases and J by 1 base; unmatched bases: 6. The CDR3 contains 14 residues. Germline CDR1 reads DFQATT; CDR2 reads SNEGSKA (reference sequence). CDR3 in amino acids: CSAASGRFQETQYF. DNA of the CDR3: TGCAGTGCCGCGAGCGGGAGGTTCCAAGAGACCCAGTACTTC.

Here the CDR3 DNA reads TGCAGTGCTAGACAACTCGGTCTCGAGGCAGGAGAGACCCAGTACTTC. It codes for CSARQLGLEAGETQYF. V gene TRBV20-1 combines with J gene TRBJ2-5; the D is unclear. V gave up 2 bases and J gave up 4 bases, with 20 bases separating them. The CDR3 loop spans 16 amino acids. CDR1 is DFQATT, CDR2 SNEGSKA, per germline (reference sequence).